This T cell receptor beta chain is drawn from a study of T cell changes during pregnancy in multiple sclerosis. V gave up 4 bases and J gave up 3 bases, with 14 bases separating them. Per germline, CDR1 SGHDT and CDR2 YYEEEE. The CDR3 contains 16 residues. TCRdb's table, derived via immunoSEQ multiplex PCR, lists solely in-frame clones and lacks some. Of about 100,000 clones detected, about 90% appear once; the ten largest clones hold just under 2%. Source: peripheral blood, taken after pregnancy. The origin of this receptor is a female donor with multiple sclerosis, enrolled in a pregnancy study. The chain links TRBV5-6 to TRBJ1-6, with a weak D call TRBD1 (5 bases). CDR3 region: CASSTYRDYYNSPLHF. The CDR3 DNA reads TGTGCCAGCAGCACCTATAGGGACTACTATAATTCACCCCTCCACTTT.